This T cell receptor beta chain was recorded in a study of beta chain features in type 1 diabetes. Study observations and caveats: Fewer insertions but more deletions were seen at VDJ junctions in type 1 diabetes patients. Resolution of whether HLA type affects TCRB rearrangement was not achieved here.

As to this clone: Its target is not known.

Since all of the isolated RNA was reverse transcribed, expressed TCRB transcripts were what got sequenced. TCRdb keeps only in-frame clones here, not all; method: immunoSEQ multiplex PCR. The sample holds under 300,000 clones, 25% to 30% seen once. The CDR3 is 15 residues long. V was trimmed by 0 bases and J by 4 bases, leaving 10 bases between them. The germline CDR1 and CDR2 sequences are LGHNA and YSLEER. The sample consisted of central memory CD4+ T cells from blood. The clonotype comes from a man aged 25-45 years in good health. The chain links TRBV4-3 to TRBJ2-1, with D perhaps matching TRBD2 (5 bases). The CDR3 DNA reads as TGCGCCAGCAGCCAAGATAGCCTAGCATACAATGAGCAGTTCTTC. It encodes CASSQDSLAYNEQFF.